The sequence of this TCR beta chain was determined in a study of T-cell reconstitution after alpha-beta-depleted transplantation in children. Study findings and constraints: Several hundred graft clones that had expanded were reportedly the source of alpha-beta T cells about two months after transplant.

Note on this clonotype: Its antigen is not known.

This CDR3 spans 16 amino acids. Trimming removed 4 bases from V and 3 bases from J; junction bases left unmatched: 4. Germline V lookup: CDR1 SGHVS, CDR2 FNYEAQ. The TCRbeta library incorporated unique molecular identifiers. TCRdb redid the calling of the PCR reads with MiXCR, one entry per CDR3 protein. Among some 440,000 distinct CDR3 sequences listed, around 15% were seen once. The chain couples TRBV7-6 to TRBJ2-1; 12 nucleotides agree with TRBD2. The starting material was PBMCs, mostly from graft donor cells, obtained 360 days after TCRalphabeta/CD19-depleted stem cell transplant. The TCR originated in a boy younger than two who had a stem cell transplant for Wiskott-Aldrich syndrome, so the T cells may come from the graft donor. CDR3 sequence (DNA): TGTGCCAGCAGCTGGGGACTAGCGGGTATCTACAATGAGCAGTTCTTC. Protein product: CASSWGLAGIYNEQFF.